The present T cell receptor beta chain was sequenced within a study of blood T cell repertoires in COVID-19. Generated by immunoSEQ multiplex PCR, the TCRdb table keeps only in-frame clones and is missing some. The table includes some 190,000 clones, 70% to 85% detected once. Trimming cost V 6 bases and J 13 bases, with 19 bases left between them. The CDR3 contains 13 residues. The cohort comprised adults aged 18 to 89 years residing in 24 US areas. Grouping used clinical history reported by participants in a survey and questionnaire. Sequencing input: PBMCs or T cells enriched from blood (not recorded which). The gene calls are TRBV12-3 or TRBV12-4 and TRBJ2-1; D might be TRBD2 (7 bases). This TCR came from a woman aged 30 to 39 who had recovered from COVID-19. Here the CDR3 reads CASSPGGLELQFF. CDR3 nucleotide sequence: TGTGCCAGCAGCCCCGGGGGGCTTGAGCTTCAGTTCTTC.